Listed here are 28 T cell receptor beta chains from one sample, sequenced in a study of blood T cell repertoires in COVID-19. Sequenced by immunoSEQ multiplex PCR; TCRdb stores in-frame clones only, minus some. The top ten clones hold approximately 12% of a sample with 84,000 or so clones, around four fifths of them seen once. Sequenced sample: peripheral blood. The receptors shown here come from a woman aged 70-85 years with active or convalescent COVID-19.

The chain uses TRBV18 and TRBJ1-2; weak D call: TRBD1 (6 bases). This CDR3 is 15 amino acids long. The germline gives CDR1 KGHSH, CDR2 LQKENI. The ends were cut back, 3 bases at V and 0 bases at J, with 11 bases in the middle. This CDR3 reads CASSPIGTPNYGYTF. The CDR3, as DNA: TGTGCCAGCTCACCTATTGGGACACCTAACTATGGCTACACCTTC.

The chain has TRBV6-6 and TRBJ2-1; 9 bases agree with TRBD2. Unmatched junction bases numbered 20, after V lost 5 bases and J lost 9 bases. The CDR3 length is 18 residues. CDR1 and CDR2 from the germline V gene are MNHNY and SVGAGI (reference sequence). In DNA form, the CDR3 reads TGTGCCAGCAGTCGCCCCCAATGGCGGGGGGGCCTCTTGGGTGAGCAGTTCTTC. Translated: CASSRPQWRGGLLGEQFF.

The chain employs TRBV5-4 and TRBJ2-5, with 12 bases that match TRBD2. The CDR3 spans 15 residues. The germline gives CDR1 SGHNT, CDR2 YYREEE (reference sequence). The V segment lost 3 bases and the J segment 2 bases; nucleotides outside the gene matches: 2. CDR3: CASSSTSGGQETQYF. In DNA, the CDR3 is TGTGCCAGCAGCTCCACTAGCGGGGGGCAAGAGACCCAGTACTTC.

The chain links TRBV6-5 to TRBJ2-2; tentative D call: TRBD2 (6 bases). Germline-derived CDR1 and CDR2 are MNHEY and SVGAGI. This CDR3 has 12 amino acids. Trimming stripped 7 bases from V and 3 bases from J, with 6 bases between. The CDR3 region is CASKRDTGELFF. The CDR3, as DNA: TGTGCCAGCAAGCGGGACACCGGGGAGCTGTTTTTT.

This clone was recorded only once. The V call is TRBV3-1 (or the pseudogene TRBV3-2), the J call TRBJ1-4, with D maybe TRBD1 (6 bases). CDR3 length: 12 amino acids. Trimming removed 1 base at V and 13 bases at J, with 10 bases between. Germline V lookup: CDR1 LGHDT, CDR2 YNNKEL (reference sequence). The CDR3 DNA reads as TGTGCCAGCAGCCAAGGTAGAGGGGGACTGTTTTTT. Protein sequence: CASSQGRGGLFF.

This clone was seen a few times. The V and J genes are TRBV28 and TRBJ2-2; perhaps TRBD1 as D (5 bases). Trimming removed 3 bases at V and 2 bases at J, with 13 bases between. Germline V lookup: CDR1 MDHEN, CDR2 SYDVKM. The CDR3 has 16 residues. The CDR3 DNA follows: TGTGCCAGCAGTTTCCCCAGGGTCGTAAACACCGGGGAGCTGTTTTTT. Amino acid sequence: CASSFPRVVNTGELFF.

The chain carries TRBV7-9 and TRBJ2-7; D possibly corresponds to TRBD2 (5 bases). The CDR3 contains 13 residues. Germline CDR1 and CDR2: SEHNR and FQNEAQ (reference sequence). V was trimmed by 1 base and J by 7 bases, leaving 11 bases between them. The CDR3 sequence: CASSLGTAGEQYF. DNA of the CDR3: TGTGCCAGCAGCTTAGGGACTGCAGGTGAGCAGTACTTC.

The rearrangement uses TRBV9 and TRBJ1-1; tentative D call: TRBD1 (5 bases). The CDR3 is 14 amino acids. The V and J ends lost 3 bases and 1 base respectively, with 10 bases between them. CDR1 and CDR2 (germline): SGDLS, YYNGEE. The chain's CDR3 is CASSAQTGNTEAFF. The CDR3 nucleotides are TGTGCCAGCAGCGCGCAAACAGGGAACACTGAAGCTTTCTTT. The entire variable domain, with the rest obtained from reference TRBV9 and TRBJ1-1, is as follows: DSGVTQTPKHLITATGQRVTLRCSPRSGDLSVYWYQQSLDQGLQFLIQYYNGEERAKGNILERFSAQQFPDLHSELNLSSLELGDSALYFCASSAQTGNTEAFFGQGTRLTVV.

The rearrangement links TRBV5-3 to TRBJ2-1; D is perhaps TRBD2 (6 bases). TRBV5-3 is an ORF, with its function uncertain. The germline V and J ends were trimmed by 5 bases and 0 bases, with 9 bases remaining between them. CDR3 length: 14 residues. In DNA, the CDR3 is TGTGCCAGAAGACCCGGGGGCTCCTACAATGAGCAGTTCTTC. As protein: CARRPGGSYNEQFF.

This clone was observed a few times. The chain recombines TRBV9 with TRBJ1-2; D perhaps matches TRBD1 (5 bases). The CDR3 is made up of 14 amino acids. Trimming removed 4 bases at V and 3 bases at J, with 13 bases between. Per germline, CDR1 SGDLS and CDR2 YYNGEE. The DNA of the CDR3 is TGTGCCAGCAGCCCGACGGCGACAGACTATGGCTACACCTTC. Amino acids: CASSPTATDYGYTF.

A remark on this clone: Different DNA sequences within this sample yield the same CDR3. The CDR3 region has the DNA TGCGCCAGCAGCTTGGCCGTTAACTATGGCTACACCTTC. Protein sequence: CASSLAVNYGYTF. The V gene is TRBV5-1, the J gene TRBJ1-2; no reliable D call. Trimming took off 0 bases at V and 1 base at J, with 4 bases between the two ends. This CDR3 comprises 13 residues. In germline, CDR1 is SGHRS, CDR2 YFSETQ.

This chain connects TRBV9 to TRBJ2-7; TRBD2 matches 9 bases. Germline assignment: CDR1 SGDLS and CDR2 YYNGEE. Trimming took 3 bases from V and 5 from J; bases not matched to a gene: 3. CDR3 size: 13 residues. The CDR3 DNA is TGTGCCAGCAGCGCCGGGACTAGCCACGAGCAGTACTTC. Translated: CASSAGTSHEQYF.

The DNA for the CDR3 is TGCAGTGCGCCCAGGGGTACGGGGCAGTATTTT. This gives the protein CSAPRGTGQYF. The rearrangement uses TRBV20-1 and TRBJ2-3, with a tentative D call TRBD1 (6 bases). Trimming cost V 6 bases and J 11 bases, with 15 bases left between them. CDR3 length: 11 amino acids. Per germline, CDR1 DFQATT and CDR2 SNEGSKA (reference sequence).

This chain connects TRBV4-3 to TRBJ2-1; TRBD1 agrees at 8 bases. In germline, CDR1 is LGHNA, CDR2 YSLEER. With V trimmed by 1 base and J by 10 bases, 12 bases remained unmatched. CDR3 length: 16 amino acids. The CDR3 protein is CASSQGGQGAGSEQFF. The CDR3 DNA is TGCGCCAGCAGCCAAGGAGGGCAGGGGGCTGGGTCCGAGCAGTTCTTC.

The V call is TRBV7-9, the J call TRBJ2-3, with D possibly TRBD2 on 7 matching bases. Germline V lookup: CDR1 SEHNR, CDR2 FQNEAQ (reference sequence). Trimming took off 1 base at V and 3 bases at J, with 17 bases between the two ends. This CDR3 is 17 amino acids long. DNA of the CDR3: TGTGCCAGCAGCTTAGGGGATCACAGGGAGGGAACAGATACGCAGTATTTT. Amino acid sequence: CASSLGDHREGTDTQYF.

The CDR3 reads CASSLYLGTGSNSPLHF. The CDR3 region has the DNA TGTGCCAGCAGTTTATATTTGGGGACAGGGTCTAATTCACCCCTCCACTTT. The chain uses TRBV27 and TRBJ1-6, with 9 bases matching TRBD1. The V segment lost 1 base and the J segment 6 bases; nucleotides outside the gene matches: 7. CDR1 and CDR2 from the germline V gene are MNHEY and SMNVEV (reference sequence). The CDR3 totals 17 residues.

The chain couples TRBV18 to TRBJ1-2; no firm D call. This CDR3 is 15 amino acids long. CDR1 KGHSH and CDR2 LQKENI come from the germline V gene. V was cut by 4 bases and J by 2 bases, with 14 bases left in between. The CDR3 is CASSLSSGYNYGYTF. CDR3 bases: TGTGCCAGCTCACTCTCCTCCGGGTACAACTATGGCTACACCTTC. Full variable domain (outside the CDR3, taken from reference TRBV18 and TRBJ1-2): NAGVMQNPRHLVRRRGQEARLRCSPMKGHSHVYWYRQLPEEGLKFMVYLQKENIIDESGMPKERFSAEFPKEGPSILRIQQVVRGDSAAYFCASSLSSGYNYGYTFGSGTRLTVV.

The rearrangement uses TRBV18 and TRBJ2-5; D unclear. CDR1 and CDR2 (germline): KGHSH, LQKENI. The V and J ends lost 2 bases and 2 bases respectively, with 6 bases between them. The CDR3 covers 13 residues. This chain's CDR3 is CASSPFSQETQYF. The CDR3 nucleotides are TGTGCCAGCTCACCATTTAGTCAAGAGACCCAGTACTTC.

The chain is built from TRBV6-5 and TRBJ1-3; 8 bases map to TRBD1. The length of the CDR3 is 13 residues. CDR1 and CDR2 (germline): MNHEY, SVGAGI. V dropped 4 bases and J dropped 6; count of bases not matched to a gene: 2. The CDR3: CASSSDRVNTIYF. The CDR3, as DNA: TGTGCCAGCAGTTCGGACAGGGTAAACACCATATATTTT.

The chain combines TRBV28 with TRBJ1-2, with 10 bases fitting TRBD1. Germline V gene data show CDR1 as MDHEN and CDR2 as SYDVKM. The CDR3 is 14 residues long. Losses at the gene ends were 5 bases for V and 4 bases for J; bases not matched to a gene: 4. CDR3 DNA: TGTGCCAGCAGTGACAGGGGGCCGGGCTATGGCTACACCTTC. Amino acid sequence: CASSDRGPGYGYTF.

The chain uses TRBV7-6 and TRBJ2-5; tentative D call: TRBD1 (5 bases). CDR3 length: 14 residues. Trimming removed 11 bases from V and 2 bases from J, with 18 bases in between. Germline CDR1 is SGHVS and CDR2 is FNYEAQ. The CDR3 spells CASLSPTDQETQYF. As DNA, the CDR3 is TGTGCCTCCCTCTCCCCGACAGATCAAGAGACCCAGTACTTC.

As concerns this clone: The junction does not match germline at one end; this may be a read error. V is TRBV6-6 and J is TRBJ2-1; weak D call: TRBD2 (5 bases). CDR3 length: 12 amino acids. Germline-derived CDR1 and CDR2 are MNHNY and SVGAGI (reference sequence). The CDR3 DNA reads TGTGCCAGCAGTTACGAGGCAACCGGGGTCGTCTTC. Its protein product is CASSYEATGVVF.

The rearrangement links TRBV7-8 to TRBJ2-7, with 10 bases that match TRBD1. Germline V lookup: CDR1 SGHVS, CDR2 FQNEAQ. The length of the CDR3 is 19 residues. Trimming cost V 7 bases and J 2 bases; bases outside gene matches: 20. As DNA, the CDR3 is TGTGCCAGCACATCGTTAGGGACAGGGGCAATCCTGGGTACCTACGAGCAGTACTTC. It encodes CASTSLGTGAILGTYEQYF.

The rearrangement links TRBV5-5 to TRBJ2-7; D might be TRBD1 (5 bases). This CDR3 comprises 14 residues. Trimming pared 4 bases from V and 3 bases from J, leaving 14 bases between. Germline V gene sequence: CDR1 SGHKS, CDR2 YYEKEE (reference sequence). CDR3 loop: CASSQGAEVYEQYF. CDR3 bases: TGTGCCAGCAGCCAAGGGGCAGAAGTCTACGAGCAGTACTTC.

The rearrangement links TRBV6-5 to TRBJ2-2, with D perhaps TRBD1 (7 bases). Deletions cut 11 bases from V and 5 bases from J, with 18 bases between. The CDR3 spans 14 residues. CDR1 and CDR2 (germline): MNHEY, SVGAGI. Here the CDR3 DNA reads TGTGCCCTAAAAGGAGGGGGCGCGACCGGGGAGCTGTTTTTT. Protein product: CALKGGGATGELFF.

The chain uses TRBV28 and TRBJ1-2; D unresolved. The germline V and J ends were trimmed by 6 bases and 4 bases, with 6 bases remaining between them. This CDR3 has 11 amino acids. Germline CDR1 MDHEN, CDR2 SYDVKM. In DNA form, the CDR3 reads TGTGCCAGCAGCTCCCGCTATGGCTACACCTTC. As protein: CASSSRYGYTF.

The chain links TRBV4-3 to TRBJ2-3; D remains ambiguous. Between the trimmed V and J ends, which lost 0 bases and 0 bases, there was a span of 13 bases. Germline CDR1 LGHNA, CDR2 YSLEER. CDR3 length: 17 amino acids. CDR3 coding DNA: TGCGCCAGCAGCCAAGATTATAAGCGTTCGAGCACAGATACGCAGTATTTT. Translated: CASSQDYKRSSTDTQYF.

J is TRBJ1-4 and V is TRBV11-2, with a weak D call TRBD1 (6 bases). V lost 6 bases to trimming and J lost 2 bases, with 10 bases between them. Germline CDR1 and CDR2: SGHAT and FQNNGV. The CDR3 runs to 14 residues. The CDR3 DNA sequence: TGTGCCAGCAGAAAGGGGGTCACTAATGAAAAACTGTTTTTT. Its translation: CASRKGVTNEKLFF.